This T cell receptor beta chain stems from a study of control samples from healthy donors and cancer patients. The protocol was immunoSEQ multiplex PCR, while the TCRdb copy is restricted to in-frame clones and leaves out a portion. This sample has about 190,000 clones, with roughly nine tenths found just once. Germline lookup yields CDR1 KGHSH and CDR2 LQKENI. With 3 bases removed from V and 6 bases from J, the gap between germline ends came to 5 bases. The CDR3 runs to 11 residues. The TCR originated in a man between 25 and 39 years old in good health. V usage is TRBV18 and J usage is TRBJ1-2; D is undetermined. The sample was blood. CDR3 nucleotides: TGTGCCAGCTCACCTTCCGATGGCTACACCTTC. Translating it yields CASSPSDGYTF.